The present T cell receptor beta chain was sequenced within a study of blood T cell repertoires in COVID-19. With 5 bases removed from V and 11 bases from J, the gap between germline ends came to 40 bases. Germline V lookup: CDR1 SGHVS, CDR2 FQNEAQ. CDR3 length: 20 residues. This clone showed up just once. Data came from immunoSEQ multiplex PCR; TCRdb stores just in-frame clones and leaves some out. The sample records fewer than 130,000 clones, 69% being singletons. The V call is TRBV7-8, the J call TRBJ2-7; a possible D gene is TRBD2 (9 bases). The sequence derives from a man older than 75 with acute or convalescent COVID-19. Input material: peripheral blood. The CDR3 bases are TGTGCCAGCAGCGCACGCAGGGGGCCAAATTTAGCGGGAGAATTGTTTTGGGAGTACTTC. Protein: CASSARRGPNLAGELFWEYF.